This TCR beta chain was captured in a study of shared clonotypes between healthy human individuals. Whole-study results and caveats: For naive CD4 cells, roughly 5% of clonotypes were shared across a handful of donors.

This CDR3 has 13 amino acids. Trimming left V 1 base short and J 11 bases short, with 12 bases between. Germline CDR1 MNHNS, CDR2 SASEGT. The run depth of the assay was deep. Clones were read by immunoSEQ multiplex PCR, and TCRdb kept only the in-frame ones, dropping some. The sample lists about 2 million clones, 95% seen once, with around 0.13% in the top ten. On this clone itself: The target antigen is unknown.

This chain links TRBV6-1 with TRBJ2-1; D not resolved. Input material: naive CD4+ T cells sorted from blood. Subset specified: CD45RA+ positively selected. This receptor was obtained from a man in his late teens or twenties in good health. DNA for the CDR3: TGTGCCAGCAGTGAAGTAGAGACAATGAAGCAGTTCTTC. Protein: CASSEVETMKQFF.